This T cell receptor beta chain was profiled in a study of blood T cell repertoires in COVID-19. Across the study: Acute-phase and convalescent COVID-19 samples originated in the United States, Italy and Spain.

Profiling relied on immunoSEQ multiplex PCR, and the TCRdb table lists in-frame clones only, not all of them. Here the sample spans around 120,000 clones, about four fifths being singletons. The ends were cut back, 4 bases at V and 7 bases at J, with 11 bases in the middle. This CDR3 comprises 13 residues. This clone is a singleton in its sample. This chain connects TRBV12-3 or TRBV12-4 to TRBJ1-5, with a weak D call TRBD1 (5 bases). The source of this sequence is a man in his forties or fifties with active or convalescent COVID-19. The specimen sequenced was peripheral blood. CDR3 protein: CASSSVAGQPQHF. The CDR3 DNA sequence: TGTGCCAGCAGTTCCGTGGCAGGGCAGCCCCAGCATTTT.